This T cell receptor beta chain is drawn from a study of shared clonotypes between healthy human individuals. TCRdb keeps only in-frame clones here, not all; method: immunoSEQ multiplex PCR. The sample shows 450,000 to 500,000 clones, 81% of them seen only once. Points from the study as a whole: Tissues were not sampled, only blood, and their repertoires likely differ.

CDR1 is SGHDT and CDR2 is YYEEEE in the germline V gene. CDR3 length: 14 amino acids. A note on this clone: Its antigen remains unknown. Only one base separates this from a far larger clonotype, so it likely reflects a read error.

What was sequenced was PBMCs. This sequence originates from a woman aged 40 to 50 in good health. Some clones in this sample may be carry-over from other donors' samples. The J gene is TRBJ2-7, the V gene TRBV5-6, with TRBD1 matching 9 bases. CDR3 DNA: TGTGCCAGCAGCCCCGGACAGGGGTCCTACGGGCAGTACTTC. Translated: CASSPGQGSYGQYF.